The clone carrying this T cell receptor (beta chain) was picked up many times. Antigen specificity is unknown. This entry comes from a study of T cell repertoires in cytomegalovirus infection. One entry per CDR3 protein, called by TCRdb with MiXCR from the reads. The table shows approximately 350,000 distinct CDR3 sequences, with 34% occurring only once. The sample was cultured PBMCs, taken from culture after CMV antigen stimulation. This sequence was found in a human donor in good health (CMV status not recorded). Some clones in this sample may be carry-over from other donors' samples.

CDR3 nucleotides: TGTGCCAGCAGTTTAGTTGTTCTTAGCAATCAGCCCCAGCATTTT. It encodes CASSLVVLSNQPQHF. The chain carries TRBV28 and TRBJ1-5; unclear D gene. There are 15 residues in the CDR3. Germline values: CDR1 MDHEN, CDR2 SYDVKM. V was clipped by 2 bases and J by 0 bases, with 8 bases between them.